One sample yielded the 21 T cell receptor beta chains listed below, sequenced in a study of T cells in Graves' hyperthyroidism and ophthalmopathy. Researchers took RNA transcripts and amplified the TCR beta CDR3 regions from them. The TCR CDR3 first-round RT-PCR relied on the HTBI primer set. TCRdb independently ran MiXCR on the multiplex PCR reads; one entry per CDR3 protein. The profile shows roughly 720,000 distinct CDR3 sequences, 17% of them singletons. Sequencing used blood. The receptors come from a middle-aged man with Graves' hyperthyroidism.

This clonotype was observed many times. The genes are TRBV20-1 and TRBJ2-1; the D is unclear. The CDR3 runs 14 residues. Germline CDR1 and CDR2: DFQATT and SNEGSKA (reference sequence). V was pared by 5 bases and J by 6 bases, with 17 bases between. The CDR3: CSAVRTERRNEQFF. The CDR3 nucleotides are TGCAGTGCTGTCCGGACCGAGAGGCGCAATGAGCAGTTCTTC.

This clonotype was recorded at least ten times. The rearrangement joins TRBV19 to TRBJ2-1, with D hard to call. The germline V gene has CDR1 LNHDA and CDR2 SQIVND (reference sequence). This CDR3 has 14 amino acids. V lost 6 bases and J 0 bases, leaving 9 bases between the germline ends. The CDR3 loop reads CASSDWSSYNEQFF. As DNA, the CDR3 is TGTGCCAGTAGCGACTGGAGCTCCTACAATGAGCAGTTCTTC.

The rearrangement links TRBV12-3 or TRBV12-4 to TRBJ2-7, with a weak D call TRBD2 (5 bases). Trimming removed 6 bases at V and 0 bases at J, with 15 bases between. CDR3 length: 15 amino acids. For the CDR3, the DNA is TGTGCCAGCAGCTTTGAGGGTCTATCCTCCTACGAGCAGTACTTC. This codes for CASSFEGLSSYEQYF.

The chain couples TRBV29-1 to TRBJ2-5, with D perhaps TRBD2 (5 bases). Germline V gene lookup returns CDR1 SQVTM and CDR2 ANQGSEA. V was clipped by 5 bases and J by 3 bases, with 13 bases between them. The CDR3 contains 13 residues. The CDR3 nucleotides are TGCAGCGTTATGGTAAGGCGGGAAGAGACCCAGTACTTC. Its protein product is CSVMVRREETQYF.

The CDR3 coding sequence is TGTGCCAGCAGCAGGGACACGGGCTCTGGAAACACCATATATTTT. Protein sequence: CASSRDTGSGNTIYF. The chain is built from TRBV5-4 and TRBJ1-3; TRBD1 is a possible D gene (6 bases). Germline V gene sequence: CDR1 SGHNT, CDR2 YYREEE (reference sequence). Trimming cost V 4 bases and J 0 bases, with 11 bases left between them. The CDR3 loop spans 15 amino acids.

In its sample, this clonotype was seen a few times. CDR3: CASSPGLAADQYF. The CDR3 DNA is TGTGCCAGCAGCCCTGGACTAGCGGCAGATCAGTACTTC. The rearrangement joins TRBV7-6 to TRBJ2-7; 10 bases are a match to TRBD2. The CDR3 is 13 amino acids. Germline V gene sequence: CDR1 SGHVS, CDR2 FNYEAQ. J lost 10 bases, V lost 5 bases, and 8 bases had no gene match.

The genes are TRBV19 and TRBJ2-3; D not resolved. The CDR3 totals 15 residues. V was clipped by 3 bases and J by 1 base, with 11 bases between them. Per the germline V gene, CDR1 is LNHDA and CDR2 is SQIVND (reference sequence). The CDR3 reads CASSISRFGTDTQYF. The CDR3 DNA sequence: TGTGCCAGTAGTATCTCCAGGTTCGGCACAGATACGCAGTATTTT. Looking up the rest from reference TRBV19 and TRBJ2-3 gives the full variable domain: DGGITQSPKYLFRKEGQNVTLSCEQNLNHDAMYWYRQDPGQGLRLIYYSQIVNDFQKGDIAEGYSVSREKKESFPLTVTSAQKNPTAFYLCASSISRFGTDTQYFGPGTRLTVL.

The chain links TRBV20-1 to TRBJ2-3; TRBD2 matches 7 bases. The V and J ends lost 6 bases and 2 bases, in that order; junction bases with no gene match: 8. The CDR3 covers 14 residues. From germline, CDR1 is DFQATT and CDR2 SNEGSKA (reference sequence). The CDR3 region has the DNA TGCAGTGCCCGGGACTACCTCTCCACAGATACGCAGTATTTT. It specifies CSARDYLSTDTQYF.

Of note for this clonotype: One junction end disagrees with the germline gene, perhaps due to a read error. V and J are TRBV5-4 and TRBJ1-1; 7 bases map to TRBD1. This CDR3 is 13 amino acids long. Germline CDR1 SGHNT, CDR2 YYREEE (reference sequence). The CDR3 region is CASSQGGRAEDFF. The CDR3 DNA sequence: TGTGCCAGCAGCCAGGGGGGGCGGGCTGAAGATTTCTTT.

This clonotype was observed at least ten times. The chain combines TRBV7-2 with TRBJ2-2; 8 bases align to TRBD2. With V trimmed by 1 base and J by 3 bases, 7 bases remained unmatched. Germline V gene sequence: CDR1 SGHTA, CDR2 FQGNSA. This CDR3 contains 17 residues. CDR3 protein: CASSLGGSGSYTGELFF. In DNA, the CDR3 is TGTGCCAGCAGCTTAGGTGGGAGCGGGAGCTACACCGGGGAGCTGTTTTTT.

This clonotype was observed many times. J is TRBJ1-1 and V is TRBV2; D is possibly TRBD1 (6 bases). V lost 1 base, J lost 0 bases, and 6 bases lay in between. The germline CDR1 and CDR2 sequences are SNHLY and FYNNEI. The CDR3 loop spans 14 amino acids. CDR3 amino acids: CASSEEGVNTEAFF. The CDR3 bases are TGTGCCAGCAGTGAAGAGGGGGTGAACACTGAAGCTTTCTTT. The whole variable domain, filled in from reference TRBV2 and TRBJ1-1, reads EPEVTQTPSHQVTQMGQEVILRCVPISNHLYFYWYRQILGQKVEFLVSFYNNEISEKSEIFDDQFSVERPDGSNFTLKIRSTKLEDSAMYFCASSEEGVNTEAFFGQGTRLTVV.

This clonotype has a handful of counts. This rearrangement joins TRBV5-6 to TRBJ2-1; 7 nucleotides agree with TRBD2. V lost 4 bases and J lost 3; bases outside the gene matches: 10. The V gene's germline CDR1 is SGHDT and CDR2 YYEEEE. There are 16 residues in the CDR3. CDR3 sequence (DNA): TGTGCCAGCAGCCTGTTCCTCGGGGAGGGCTACAATGAGCAGTTCTTC. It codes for CASSLFLGEGYNEQFF.

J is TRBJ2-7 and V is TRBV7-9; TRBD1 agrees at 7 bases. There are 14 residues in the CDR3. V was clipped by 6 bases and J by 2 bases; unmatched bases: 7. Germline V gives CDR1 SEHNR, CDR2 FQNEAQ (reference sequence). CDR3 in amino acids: CASRSRTGTYEQYF. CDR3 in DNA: TGTGCCAGCAGGTCTAGGACAGGTACCTACGAGCAGTACTTC. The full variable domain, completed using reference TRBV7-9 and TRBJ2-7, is DTGVSQNPRHKITKRGQNVTFRCDPISEHNRLYWYRQTLGQGPEFLTYFQNEAQLEKSRLLSDRFSAERPKGSFSTLEIQRTEQGDSAMYLCASRSRTGTYEQYFGPGTRLTVT.

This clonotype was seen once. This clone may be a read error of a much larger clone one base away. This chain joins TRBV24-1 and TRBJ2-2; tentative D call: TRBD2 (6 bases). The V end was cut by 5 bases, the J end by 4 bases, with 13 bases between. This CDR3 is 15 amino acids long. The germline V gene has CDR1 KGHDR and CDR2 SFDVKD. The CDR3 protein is CATSVSGRSTGELFF. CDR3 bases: TGTGCCACCAGTGTCTCAGGGAGGAGCACCGGGGAGCTGTTTTTT.

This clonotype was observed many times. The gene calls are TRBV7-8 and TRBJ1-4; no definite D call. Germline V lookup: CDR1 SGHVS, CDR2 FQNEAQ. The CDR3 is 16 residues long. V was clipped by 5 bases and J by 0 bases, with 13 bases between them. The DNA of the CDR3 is TGTGCCAGCAGCGACACGATAATGGCAACTAATGAAAAACTGTTTTTT. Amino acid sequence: CASSDTIMATNEKLFF.

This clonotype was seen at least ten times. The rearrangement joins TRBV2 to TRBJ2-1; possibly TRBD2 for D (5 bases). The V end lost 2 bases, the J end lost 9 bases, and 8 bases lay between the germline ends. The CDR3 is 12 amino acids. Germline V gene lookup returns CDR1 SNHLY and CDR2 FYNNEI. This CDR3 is CASSERRGEQFF. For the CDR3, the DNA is TGTGCCAGCAGTGAACGTCGGGGTGAGCAGTTCTTC.

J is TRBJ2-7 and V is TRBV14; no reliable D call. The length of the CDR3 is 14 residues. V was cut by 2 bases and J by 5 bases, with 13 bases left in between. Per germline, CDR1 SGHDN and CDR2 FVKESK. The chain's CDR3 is CASSQLELRHEQYF. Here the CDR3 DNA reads TGTGCCAGCAGCCAACTGGAGCTGCGCCACGAGCAGTACTTC.

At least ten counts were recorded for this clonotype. The CDR3 region is CASSPSGRAYNEQFF. The CDR3 nucleotides are TGTGCCAGCAGCCCTAGCGGGAGGGCCTACAATGAGCAGTTCTTC. The rearrangement links TRBV3-1 to TRBJ2-1; 12 positions match TRBD2. The length of the CDR3 is 15 residues. V trimming: 4 bases; J trimming: 2 bases; junction bases outside the gene matches: 0. The germline gives CDR1 LGHDT, CDR2 YNNKEL (reference sequence).

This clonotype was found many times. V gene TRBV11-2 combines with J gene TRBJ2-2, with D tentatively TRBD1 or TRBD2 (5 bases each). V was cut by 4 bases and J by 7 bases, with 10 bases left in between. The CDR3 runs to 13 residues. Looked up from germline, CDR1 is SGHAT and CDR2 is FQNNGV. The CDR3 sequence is CASSSGPHGELFF. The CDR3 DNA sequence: TGTGCCAGCAGCTCGGGACCCCACGGGGAGCTGTTTTTT. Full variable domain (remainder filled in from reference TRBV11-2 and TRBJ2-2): EAGVAQSPRYKIIEKRQSVAFWCNPISGHATLYWYQQILGQGPKLLIQFQNNGVVDDSQLPKDRFSAERLKGVDSTLKIQPAKLEDSAVYLCASSSGPHGELFFGEGSRLTVL.

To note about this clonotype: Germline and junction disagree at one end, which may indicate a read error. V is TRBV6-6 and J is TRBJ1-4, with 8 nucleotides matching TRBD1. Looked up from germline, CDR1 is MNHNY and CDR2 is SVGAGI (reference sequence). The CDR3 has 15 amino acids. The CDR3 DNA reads TGTGCCAGCGGTTACTCAGGGGGCGTTGGTGAAAAACTGTTTTTT. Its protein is CASGYSGGVGEKLFF.

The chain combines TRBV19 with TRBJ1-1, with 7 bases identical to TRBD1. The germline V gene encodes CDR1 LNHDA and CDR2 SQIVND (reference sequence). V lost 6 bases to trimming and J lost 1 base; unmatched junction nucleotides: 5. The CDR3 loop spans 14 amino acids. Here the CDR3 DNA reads TGTGCCAGTAGGACCCGGGACAGGAACACTGAAGCTTTCTTT. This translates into CASRTRDRNTEAFF.